The 17 T cell receptor beta chains listed next were all sequenced from one sample in a study of T-cell reconstitution after alpha-beta-depleted transplantation in children. TCRbeta library construction was performed incorporating unique molecular identifiers. TCRdb itself ran the PCR reads through MiXCR, one entry per CDR3 protein. The data show approximately 290,000 distinct CDR3 sequences, 9.5% to 13% seen once. Sequences were derived from peripheral blood, sampled 180 days after TCRalphabeta/CD19-depleted stem cell transplant. These receptors came from a male patient aged 2-9 years who had a stem cell transplant for chronic granulomatous disease, so the T cells may come from the graft donor.

This clonotype was seen at least ten times. The chain combines TRBV10-2 with TRBJ2-2, with D maybe TRBD2 (6 bases). Trimming removed 10 bases from V and 0 bases from J, with 15 bases in between. This CDR3 is built from 15 residues. Germline loops: CDR1 WSHSY, CDR2 SAAADI. CDR3 in DNA: TGCGCCATTTCGCGGGGCCTTTCGAACACCGGGGAGCTGTTTTTT. Translation: CAISRGLSNTGELFF.

This clonotype was detected ten times or more. This chain connects TRBV6-5 to TRBJ2-1, with 10 positions matching TRBD1. Trimming cost V 5 bases and J 0 bases; bases outside gene matches: 10. The CDR3 runs 18 residues. Germline CDR1 MNHEY, CDR2 SVGAGI. The CDR3 DNA is TGTGCCAGCAGTCCTTGGGACAGGGGCCTTAGCTCCTACAATGAGCAGTTCTTC. Its protein product is CASSPWDRGLSSYNEQFF.

This clonotype was detected ten times or more. CDR3 in amino acids: CASSSDTTSYEQYF. CDR3 DNA sequence: TGTGCCAGCAGTTCTGACACGACCTCCTACGAGCAGTACTTC. The chain employs TRBV12-3 or TRBV12-4 and TRBJ2-7; the D is unclear. This CDR3 comprises 14 residues. The ends were cut back, 4 bases at V and 0 bases at J, with 10 bases in the middle.

The table lists this clonotype with a few counts. J is TRBJ2-2 and V is TRBV18; no firm D call. CDR3 length equals 14 residues. The germline CDR1 and CDR2 sequences are KGHSH and LQKENI. With 4 bases removed from V and 7 bases from J, the gap between germline ends came to 13 bases. The CDR3 DNA sequence: TGTGCCAGCTCACTCCATAAGGGCGGCGGGGAGCTGTTTTTT. Translation: CASSLHKGGGELFF. Complete variable domain (other parts from reference TRBV18 and TRBJ2-2): NAGVMQNPRHLVRRRGQEARLRCSPMKGHSHVYWYRQLPEEGLKFMVYLQKENIIDESGMPKERFSAEFPKEGPSILRIQQVVRGDSAAYFCASSLHKGGGELFFGEGSRLTVL.

This clonotype was counted at least ten times. The rearrangement uses TRBV27 and TRBJ2-6, with D unresolved. Trimming cost V 5 bases and J 0 bases, with 14 bases left between them. Germline CDR1 MNHEY, CDR2 SMNVEV (reference sequence). This CDR3 spans 17 amino acids. CDR3 DNA: TGTGCCAGCAGTAGGACCGTTGTCTCCTCTGGGGCCAACGTCCTGACTTTC. It specifies CASSRTVVSSGANVLTF.

This clonotype has a count of ten or more. As DNA, the CDR3 is TGTGCCAGCAGCTTAGCCGGGACAATTAACTATGGCTACACCTTC. This encodes CASSLAGTINYGYTF. The V and J genes are TRBV7-2 and TRBJ1-2; tentatively, D is TRBD1 (6 bases). The CDR3 consists of 15 residues. Germline lookup yields CDR1 SGHTA and CDR2 FQGNSA. V dropped 0 bases and J dropped 1 base, with 9 bases sitting between them. Full variable domain (rest looked up from reference TRBV7-2 and TRBJ1-2): GAGVSQSPSNKVTEKGKDVELRCDPISGHTALYWYRQSLGQGLEFLIYFQGNSAPDKSGLPSDRFSAERTGGSVSTLTIQRTQQEDSAVYLCASSLAGTINYGYTFGSGTRLTVV.

The table lists this clonotype with many counts. The rearrangement links TRBV9 to TRBJ1-1, with 8 bases fitting TRBD1. Germline values: CDR1 SGDLS, CDR2 YYNGEE. The CDR3 has 14 amino acids. The ends lost 4 bases at V and 11 bases at J; junction bases unmatched: 13. The CDR3 spells CASSKNTRGRGAFF. CDR3 bases: TGTGCCAGCAGCAAGAACACCAGGGGGCGCGGCGCTTTCTTT.

The table lists this clonotype with a few counts. The CDR3 coding sequence is TGTGCCGGTAGCCGGGAGAACGAGCAGTACTTC. Protein product: CAGSRENEQYF. The V call is TRBV30, the J call TRBJ2-7, with a possible D match to TRBD2 (6 bases). CDR1 and CDR2 from the germline V gene are GTSNPN and SVGIG (reference sequence). The CDR3 totals 11 residues. Trimming left V 8 bases short and J 5 bases short, with 13 bases between.

At least ten counts were recorded for this clonotype. The chain carries TRBV14 and TRBJ2-3, with D possibly being TRBD1 (6 bases). The germline CDR1 and CDR2 sequences are SGHDN and FVKESK. Trimming cost V 4 bases and J 0 bases, with 11 bases left between them. This CDR3 is built from 15 residues. This chain's CDR3 is CASSPRDTSTDTQYF. The CDR3 DNA reads as TGTGCCAGCAGCCCCCGGGACACCAGCACAGATACGCAGTATTTT.

V is TRBV12-3 or TRBV12-4 and J is TRBJ2-5, with 12 bases that match TRBD2. The CDR3 covers 19 residues. Germline trimming cut 4 bases from V and 5 bases from J; bases unmatched to any gene: 17. DNA for the CDR3: TGTGCCAGCAGTTCCAGGGGCTTTTGGACTAGCGGGATCCGCGAGACCCAGTACTTC. This codes for CASSSRGFWTSGIRETQYF.

This clonotype has ten or more counts. The chain joins TRBV29-1 to TRBJ2-5; 9 bases align to TRBD2. The CDR3 loop spans 13 amino acids. The V gene end was trimmed by 7 bases and the J gene end by 9 bases; junction bases not matched to a gene: 12. Germline values: CDR1 SQVTM, CDR2 ANQGSEA. The CDR3 DNA is TGCAGCGCCGGAGGGGGTAGCGGGGGCTCCCAGTACTTC. It is translated as CSAGGGSGGSQYF.

The J gene is TRBJ2-5, the V gene TRBV28, with a weak D call TRBD1 (5 bases). The CDR3 spans 13 residues. Deletions cut 5 bases from V and 5 bases from J, with 12 bases between. Looked up from germline, CDR1 is MDHEN and CDR2 is SYDVKM. The DNA of the CDR3 is TGTGCCAGCAGTCGTAGGGGCCGGGAGACCCAGTACTTC. This sequence encodes CASSRRGRETQYF.

The chain combines TRBV4-3 with TRBJ2-1, with 8 positions matching TRBD1. The CDR3 has 16 residues. V lost 4 bases and J lost 0; bases outside the gene matches: 5. CDR1 is LGHNA and CDR2 is YSLEER in the germline V gene. The CDR3 region is CASSRGTGGSYNEQFF. The CDR3 DNA is TGCGCCAGCAGCCGAGGCACAGGGGGCTCCTACAATGAGCAGTTCTTC.

This clonotype has a count of ten or more. This rearrangement joins TRBV4-3 to TRBJ2-1; 10 bases fit TRBD2. V trimming: 0 bases; J trimming: 7 bases; junction bases outside the gene matches: 9. The CDR3 has 17 residues. CDR1 and CDR2 from the germline V gene are LGHNA and YSLEER. The CDR3 here is CASSQEALAGVVNEQFF. In DNA form, the CDR3 reads TGCGCCAGCAGCCAAGAGGCCCTAGCGGGAGTGGTAAATGAGCAGTTCTTC.

This clonotype has at least ten counts. The V gene is TRBV5-1, the J gene TRBJ1-3; D not resolved. The ends were cut back, 1 base at V and 4 bases at J, with 6 bases in the middle. Per the germline V gene, CDR1 is SGHRS and CDR2 is YFSETQ. There are 13 residues in the CDR3. The DNA for the CDR3 is TGCGCCAGCAGCTTGAGGGCAGGAAACACCATATATTTT. As protein: CASSLRAGNTIYF.

The sample holds a few counts of this clonotype. This rearrangement joins TRBV7-9 to TRBJ2-1, with 10 positions matching TRBD2. The V segment lost 3 bases and the J segment 7 bases; nucleotides outside the gene matches: 0. The CDR3 loop spans 13 amino acids. CDR1 is SEHNR, CDR2 FQNEAQ, per germline (reference sequence). The CDR3 region has the DNA TGTGCCAGCAGCTTGGGACTAGCGAATGAGCAGTTCTTC. Translated: CASSLGLANEQFF.

This clonotype was observed many times. V is TRBV7-9 and J is TRBJ1-5, with D unresolved. This CDR3 is 14 amino acids long. CDR1 and CDR2 from the germline V gene are SEHNR and FQNEAQ (reference sequence). V lost 8 bases and J 3 bases, leaving 14 bases between the germline ends. Here the CDR3 reads CASAPSGSNQPQHF. CDR3 DNA sequence: TGTGCCAGCGCCCCCTCTGGGTCCAATCAGCCCCAGCATTTT.